The present entry profiles one T cell receptor (beta chain) with its context. The data derive from a study of blood T cell repertoires in COVID-19. Between the trimmed V and J ends, which lost 2 bases and 7 bases, there was a span of 10 bases. Germline V CDR1 and CDR2: SGHVS, FQNEAQ. The CDR3 extends over 13 amino acids. Under the authors' procedure: Nucleated cell counts were estimated from reference gene primer amplification. Libraries were prepared by immunoSEQ multiplex PCR; TCRdb keeps only in-frame clonotypes and omits some of them. Clonal size and the V and J genes are those of that table, whereas D and trimming came from the DNA. Of over 200,000 clones listed, roughly 86% are singletons.

This clonotype originated in a woman aged 40-49 years with acute or convalescent COVID-19. The sample consisted of peripheral blood. The V and J genes are TRBV7-8 and TRBJ2-3, with a possible D match to TRBD2 (6 bases). CDR3 bases: TGTGCCAGCAGCTTAATTCGCGGGAATACGCAGTATTTT. As protein: CASSLIRGNTQYF.